These 25 T cell receptor beta chains came from one sample sequenced in a study of OX40 agonist ivuxolimab in advanced cancers. Library construction relied on the immunoSEQ multiplex PCR assay. TCRdb took over this immuneACCESS table, retaining in-frame rearrangements with V and J assigned. Such tables are incomplete; in checked studies, under half of the missing clones stem from an unresolved V gene, and the remainder is unexplained. Within this sample are about 80,000 clones, with roughly nine tenths of them counted one time only. Of the sample, around 0.75% falls within the top ten clones. The sequenced sample was CD4+ or CD8+ T cells sorted from blood, obtained in a trial of the OX40 agonist ivuxolimab. All receptors come from an adult with an advanced solid tumor such as melanoma, head and neck, liver or kidney cancer.

The J gene is TRBJ2-5, the V gene TRBV4-1; 9 nucleotides agree with TRBD2. The length of the CDR3 is 16 residues. Trimming removed 0 bases from V and 4 bases from J; junction bases left unmatched: 6. The V gene's germline CDR1 is MGHRA and CDR2 YSYEKL. The DNA of the CDR3 is TGCGCCAGCAGCCAAGATCGGCGGGAGGGCCGAGAGACCCAGTACTTC. Its protein is CASSQDRREGRETQYF.

The genes are TRBV5-1 and TRBJ2-1; TRBD2 matches at 10 bases. The J segment lost 4 bases and the V segment lost 4 bases, leaving 8 bases of the junction unmatched. This CDR3 comprises 16 residues. CDR1 and CDR2 (germline): SGHRS, YFSETQ. This chain's CDR3 is CASSMIPAGGYNEQFF. Here the CDR3 DNA reads TGCGCCAGCAGCATGATTCCAGCGGGAGGGTACAATGAGCAGTTCTTC. Full variable domain (missing parts from reference TRBV5-1 and TRBJ2-1): KAGVTQTPRYLIKTRGQQVTLSCSPISGHRSVSWYQQTPGQGLQFLFEYFSETQRNKGNFPGRFSGRQFSNSRSEMNVSTLELGDSALYLCASSMIPAGGYNEQFFGPGTRLTVL.

V and J are TRBV4-1 and TRBJ2-2; TRBD2 is a possible D gene (7 bases). Germline CDR1 MGHRA, CDR2 YSYEKL. The CDR3 runs to 17 residues. V was cut by 4 bases and J by 4 bases, with 19 bases left in between. The chain's CDR3 is CASSLPGAGVVTGELFF. CDR3 bases: TGCGCCAGCAGCCTCCCGGGGGCGGGAGTCGTCACCGGGGAGCTGTTTTTT.

The chain joins TRBV6-1 to TRBJ2-1, with D perhaps TRBD1 (6 bases). This CDR3 is built from 14 residues. Germline lookup yields CDR1 MNHNS and CDR2 SASEGT. Trimming cost V 3 bases and J 6 bases, with 12 bases left between them. The CDR3 DNA reads TGTGCCAGCAGTGAGAACAGGGTCAGCAATGAGCAGTTCTTC. It yields the protein CASSENRVSNEQFF.

This chain uses TRBV30 with TRBJ1-6; D might be TRBD1 (5 bases). The V gene lost 2 bases and the J gene lost 9 bases, with 11 bases spanning the gap. This CDR3 is 13 amino acids long. Germline lookup yields CDR1 GTSNPN and CDR2 SVGIG (reference sequence). The CDR3 region is CAWSSSGGSPLHF. The CDR3 region has the DNA TGTGCCTGGAGTAGTTCGGGGGGTTCACCCCTCCACTTT. Variable domain in full (rest from reference TRBV30 and TRBJ1-6): SQTIHQWPATLVQPVGSPLSLECTVEGTSNPNLYWYRQAAGRGLQLLFYSVGIGQISSEVPQNLSASRPQDRQFILSSKKLLLSDSGFYLCAWSSSGGSPLHFGNGTRLTVT.

The chain is built from TRBV6-5 and TRBJ1-5; 7 bases are shared with TRBD1. The CDR3 runs 13 residues. Germline V gene sequence: CDR1 MNHEY, CDR2 SVGAGI. With 5 bases clipped from V and 7 bases from J, the junction kept 5 bases outside the gene matches. The CDR3 loop reads CASSEGAGQPQHF. The CDR3 DNA sequence: TGTGCCAGCAGTGAGGGGGCTGGACAGCCCCAGCATTTT.

The chain is built from TRBV7-8 and TRBJ2-3, with 15 bases that match TRBD2. V trimming: 5 bases; J trimming: 2 bases; junction bases outside the gene matches: 5. This CDR3 is built from 17 residues. Germline V CDR1 and CDR2: SGHVS, FQNEAQ. The CDR3 DNA reads TGTGCCAGCAGCATCGGACTAGCGGGAGGGCCCACAGATACGCAGTATTTT. Its protein is CASSIGLAGGPTDTQYF.

This chain joins TRBV5-1 and TRBJ2-7; D unresolved. This CDR3 comprises 14 residues. Germline assignment: CDR1 SGHRS and CDR2 YFSETQ. The V gene lost 4 bases and the J gene lost 0 bases, with 11 bases spanning the gap. CDR3 sequence: CASSTNYNSYEQYF. The CDR3 DNA reads TGCGCCAGCAGCACGAATTACAACTCCTACGAGCAGTACTTC.

This chain connects TRBV7-2 to TRBJ2-1; the match to TRBD2 covers 12 bases. CDR1 and CDR2 (germline): SGHTA, FQGNSA. The CDR3 length is 14 residues. The V segment lost 5 bases and the J segment 8 bases; nucleotides outside the gene matches: 4. DNA of the CDR3: TGTGCCAGCAGCGAGGGACTAGCGGGCTATGAGCAGTTCTTC. It codes for CASSEGLAGYEQFF. The full variable domain, completed using reference TRBV7-2 and TRBJ2-1, is GAGVSQSPSNKVTEKGKDVELRCDPISGHTALYWYRQSLGQGLEFLIYFQGNSAPDKSGLPSDRFSAERTGGSVSTLTIQRTQQEDSAVYLCASSEGLAGYEQFFGPGTRLTVL.

The gene calls are TRBV15 and TRBJ1-5; the match to TRBD1 covers 8 bases. Germline loops: CDR1 LNHNV, CDR2 YYDKDF (reference sequence). The CDR3 totals 15 residues. V shed 1 base, J shed 4 bases, and the junction held 3 bases outside the gene matches. DNA for the CDR3: TGTGCCACCAGCAGAGGGACAGGGTGGAATCAGCCCCAGCATTTT. Translating it yields CATSRGTGWNQPQHF. The full variable domain, rest sourced from reference TRBV15 and TRBJ1-5, is DAMVIQNPRYQVTQFGKPVTLSCSQTLNHNVMYWYQQKSSQAPKLLFHYYDKDFNNEADTPDNFQSRRPNTSFCFLDIRSPGLGDTAMYLCATSRGTGWNQPQHFGDGTRLSIL.

The chain recombines TRBV18 with TRBJ2-5; TRBD1 might be the D (5 bases). V was clipped by 2 bases and J by 4 bases, with 11 bases between them. The CDR3 totals 14 residues. Germline V gene lookup returns CDR1 KGHSH and CDR2 LQKENI. The CDR3 spells CASSPLAGPETQYF. CDR3 bases: TGTGCCAGCTCACCATTGGCAGGGCCAGAGACCCAGTACTTC.

V and J are TRBV30 and TRBJ1-2; 9 nucleotides agree with TRBD1. After removal of 5 bases from V and 4 bases from J, the junction contained 8 bases not matched to a gene. Germline CDR1 and CDR2: GTSNPN and SVGIG (reference sequence). The length of the CDR3 is 14 residues. The CDR3 loop reads CAWVDRGKRYGYTF. Written as DNA, the CDR3 is TGTGCCTGGGTTGACAGGGGGAAACGCTATGGCTACACCTTC.

This chain connects TRBV7-9 to TRBJ2-2; TRBD1 matches 8 bases. CDR3 length equals 13 residues. Germline V CDR1 and CDR2: SEHNR, FQNEAQ (reference sequence). Germline trimming cut 4 bases from V and 10 bases from J; bases unmatched to any gene: 5. Here the CDR3 reads CASSSVTGVELFF. The CDR3 nucleotides read TGTGCCAGCAGCTCAGTGACAGGGGTGGAGCTGTTTTTT.

CDR3 sequence: CASSSPQGAGETQYF. The CDR3 coding sequence is TGTGCCAGCAGTTCTCCACAGGGCGCGGGGGAGACCCAGTACTTC. The chain links TRBV5-4 to TRBJ2-5; D possibly matches TRBD1 or TRBD2 (6 bases each). This CDR3 has 15 amino acids. Germline assignment: CDR1 SGHNT and CDR2 YYREEE (reference sequence). Trimming stripped 5 bases from V and 5 bases from J, with 19 bases between.

The count of this clone is one. The chain is built from TRBV5-6 and TRBJ2-5; tentatively, D is TRBD1 or TRBD2 (5 bases each). V shed 4 bases and J shed 2 bases, with 15 bases lying between them. This CDR3 contains 15 residues. Germline CDR1 reads SGHDT; CDR2 reads YYEEEE. CDR3 bases: TGTGCCAGCAGCCTTCGGATCGGGGCTCAAGAGACCCAGTACTTC. Translated: CASSLRIGAQETQYF.

The chain couples TRBV18 to TRBJ1-2, with a weak D call TRBD1 (5 bases). The CDR3 covers 13 residues. The V end was cut by 1 base, the J end by 4 bases, with 7 bases between. Germline lookup yields CDR1 KGHSH and CDR2 LQKENI. Here the CDR3 DNA reads TGTGCCAGCTCACCACTAGACAGCTATGGCTACACCTTC. Encoded protein: CASSPLDSYGYTF.

The rearrangement links TRBV9 to TRBJ1-2; D may be TRBD1 (6 bases). Trimming left V 4 bases short and J 1 base short, with 8 bases between. The CDR3 loop spans 13 amino acids. The germline gives CDR1 SGDLS, CDR2 YYNGEE. The CDR3 reads CASSQGSNYGYTF. DNA for the CDR3: TGTGCCAGCAGCCAGGGGAGTAACTATGGCTACACCTTC.

Comment on this clone: Other nucleotide sequences from this sample produce the same CDR3. The chain links TRBV5-5 to TRBJ2-3; D perhaps matches TRBD1 (6 bases). This CDR3 spans 14 amino acids. Deletions cut 3 bases from V and 3 bases from J, with 11 bases between. The germline V gene encodes CDR1 SGHKS and CDR2 YYEKEE (reference sequence). CDR3 coding DNA: TGTGCCAGCAGCTCGGGACACCGTACAGATACGCAGTATTTT. Protein product: CASSSGHRTDTQYF. Complete variable domain (other parts from reference TRBV5-5 and TRBJ2-3): DAGVTQSPTHLIKTRGQQVTLRCSPISGHKSVSWYQQVLGQGPQFIFQYYEKEERGRGNFPDRFSARQFPNYSSELNVNALLLGDSALYLCASSSGHRTDTQYFGPGTRLTVL.

This sequence joins TRBV10-3 and TRBJ1-6, with D unresolved. The CDR3 runs 15 residues. Germline-derived CDR1 and CDR2 are ENHRY and SYGVKD. V was cut by 3 bases and J by 3 bases, with 9 bases left in between. CDR3 residues: CAISESGRYNSPLHF. The CDR3 DNA is TGTGCCATCAGTGAAAGCGGCCGCTATAATTCACCCCTCCACTTT.

The J gene is TRBJ1-4, the V gene TRBV2; no definite D call. This CDR3 spans 12 amino acids. The V gene's germline CDR1 is SNHLY and CDR2 FYNNEI. V lost 5 bases, J lost 8 bases, and 9 bases lay in between. The CDR3 here is CASSRNQEKLFF. CDR3 DNA: TGTGCCAGCAGTCGTAACCAGGAAAAACTGTTTTTT.

This chain connects TRBV27 to TRBJ2-7; D is undetermined. The V end lost 4 bases, the J end lost 6 bases, and 7 bases lay between the germline ends. In germline, CDR1 is MNHEY, CDR2 SMNVEV (reference sequence). The CDR3 is made up of 11 amino acids. The CDR3 coding sequence is TGTGCCAGCAGTTCCGCCAGCGAGCAGTACTTC. It yields the protein CASSSASEQYF.

The chain recombines TRBV7-8 with TRBJ2-5; TRBD1 agrees at 9 bases. The trim removed 4 bases at V and 5 bases at J, leaving 8 bases unmatched. CDR3 length: 15 amino acids. Germline CDR1 and CDR2: SGHVS and FQNEAQ. The CDR3 DNA reads TGTGCCAGCAGCTCGGACAGGGGCTACGGTGAGACCCAGTACTTC. It is translated as CASSSDRGYGETQYF.

This clone was counted a single time. The genes are TRBV7-3 and TRBJ2-1; possible D gene TRBD2, 5 bases. This CDR3 is built from 14 residues. Looked up from germline, CDR1 is SGHTA and CDR2 is FQGTGA. Trimming took 1 base from V and 10 from J, leaving 14 bases between them. CDR3: CASSLSGLIIEQFF. CDR3 DNA: TGTGCCAGCAGCTTAAGCGGACTCATCATCGAGCAGTTCTTC.

This clone appeared a few times. J is TRBJ1-5 and V is TRBV29-1, with D uncertain. V was pared by 7 bases and J by 3 bases, with 10 bases between. Looked up from germline, CDR1 is SQVTM and CDR2 is ANQGSEA. The CDR3 runs 12 residues. The CDR3 DNA sequence: TGCAGCGCAGGAGGGATCAATCAGCCCCAGCATTTT. Its translation: CSAGGINQPQHF.

This chain's CDR3 is CASSISTDTQYF. In nucleotides, the CDR3 is TGTGCCAGCAGCATAAGCACAGATACGCAGTATTTT. The J gene is TRBJ2-3, the V gene TRBV7-2; D gene uncertain. Trimming removed 5 bases at V and 0 bases at J, with 3 bases between. The CDR3 runs to 12 residues. Germline V CDR1 and CDR2: SGHTA, FQGNSA.